A selection of T cell receptor beta chains follows, all from one sample in a study of cytomegalovirus exposure and HLA in healthy donors. Sequencing was performed with immunoSEQ multiplex PCR; in TCRdb, only in-frame clones are kept and a portion is missing. This repertoire includes 150,000 or so clones. Material for sequencing was PBMCs. Source of these receptors: a woman aged 55-69 years in good health and CMV-seronegative. Both conserved end residues are part of each CDR3. Each record gives: CDR3 protein, CDR3 DNA, D gene, J gene, V gene. A D gene is named only where the DNA matches it firmly.

CASSLRLAGHEQYF,TGTGCCAGCAGCTTACGACTAGCGGGGCACGAGCAGTACTTC,TRBD2,TRBJ2-7,TRBV7-8
CASSQGGHTIYF,TGTGCCAGCAGCCAGGGAGGGCACACCATATATTTT,.,TRBJ1-3,TRBV14
CASSTGASSYNEQFF,TGTGCCAGCAGCACAGGGGCGAGCTCCTACAATGAGCAGTTCTTC,TRBD1,TRBJ2-1,TRBV11-3
CASSIGLDTEQFF,TGCGCCAGCAGTATCGGACTAGATACTGAGCAGTTCTTC,TRBD2,TRBJ2-1,TRBV10-1
CASSSTEKAYTEAFF,TGTGCCAGCAGTTCTACAGAAAAGGCCTACACTGAAGCTTTCTTT,.,TRBJ1-1,TRBV25-1
CASSPGRSSAYSTGSYNEQFF,TGCGCCAGCAGCCCCGGAAGGAGTAGCGCCTACTCAACCGGCTCCTACAATGAGCAGTTCTTC,.,TRBJ2-1,TRBV5-1
CASSPFATGLNTEAFF,TGCGCCAGCAGTCCTTTTGCGACAGGGTTGAACACTGAAGCTTTCTTT,TRBD1,TRBJ1-1,TRBV5-1
CASSLAYSDLANTGELFF,TGTGCCAGCAGCTTAGCGTACAGTGACCTCGCGAACACCGGGGAGCTGTTTTTT,.,TRBJ2-2,TRBV7-9
CASSLTSGGPAEQYF,TGCGCCAGCAGCCTGACTAGCGGGGGACCCGCCGAGCAGTACTTC,TRBD2,TRBJ2-7,TRBV5-1
CASSSRGFGEQYF,TGTGCCAGCAGCTCTAGAGGATTTGGCGAGCAGTACTTC,.,TRBJ2-7,TRBV7-3
CASSLDRGRGLRETQYF,TGTGCCAGCAGCTTGGATCGCGGGAGGGGACTTCGAGAGACCCAGTACTTC,TRBD2,TRBJ2-5,TRBV11-2
CAISGRGGQPVNTEAFF,TGTGCCATCAGTGGGAGGGGTGGTCAGCCCGTGAACACTGAAGCTTTCTTT,.,TRBJ1-1,TRBV10-3
CASSLAPRGHTEAFF,TGTGCCAGCAGCTTAGCGCCCAGGGGGCACACTGAAGCTTTCTTT,TRBD1,TRBJ1-1,TRBV7-6
CASSFSNRGESYGYTF,TGTGCCAGCAGCTTTTCCAACAGGGGGGAGTCCTATGGCTACACCTTC,TRBD1,TRBJ1-2,TRBV7-8
CASSGTGESAGELFF,TGCGCCAGCAGCGGGACAGGGGAATCGGCCGGGGAGCTGTTTTTT,TRBD1,TRBJ2-2,TRBV5-1
CASSPRGRDTEAFF,TGTGCCAGCAGCCCCAGGGGGCGTGACACTGAAGCTTTCTTT,TRBD1,TRBJ1-1,TRBV7-2
CAHLGDTGELFF,TGTGCTCATCTAGGAGACACCGGGGAGCTGTTTTTT,.,TRBJ2-2,TRBV6-6
CASRDTANSPLHF,TGTGCCAGCAGAGACACCGCTAATTCACCCCTCCACTTT,.,TRBJ1-6,TRBV6-5
CASSLGDFSSGNTIYF,TGCGCCAGCAGCTTGGGGGACTTCAGCTCTGGAAACACCATATATTTT,.,TRBJ1-3,TRBV5-1
CASSQRRDTQETQYF,TGTGCCAGCAGCCAACGCCGAGACACCCAAGAGACCCAGTACTTC,.,TRBJ2-5,TRBV7-2
CASSLASGDTQYF,TGTGCCAGCAGCTTAGCTAGCGGGGACACGCAGTATTTT,TRBD2,TRBJ2-3,TRBV7-2
CASSVAGNTGELFF,TGTGCCAGCAGCGTAGCGGGGAACACCGGGGAGCTGTTTTTT,.,TRBJ2-2,TRBV9
CASSATGTAPYEQYF,TGTGCCAGCAGCGCAACCGGGACAGCCCCCTACGAGCAGTACTTC,TRBD1,TRBJ2-7,TRBV9
CSARQGGTTNYGYAF,TGCAGCGCCCGACAGGGCGGAACGACTAACTATGGCTACGCCTTC,TRBD1,TRBJ1-2,TRBV29-1
CASSLPGSAQYF,TGTGCCAGCAGCTTACCCGGTTCCGCCCAGTACTTC,.,TRBJ2-5,TRBV7-3
CASSLRRQGIGSYNSPLHF,TGTGCCAGCAGTCTAAGGAGACAGGGGATAGGATCCTATAATTCACCCCTCCACTTT,TRBD1,TRBJ1-6,TRBV27
CASSHDRGGGYTF,TGCGCCAGCAGCCATGACAGGGGAGGAGGCTACACCTTC,TRBD1,TRBJ1-2,TRBV5-1
CASSHPGSTGELFF,TGTGCCAGCAGCCACCCAGGGTCGACCGGGGAGCTGTTTTTT,.,TRBJ2-2,TRBV7-2
CSVGRAGAETQYF,TGCAGCGTTGGTAGGGCAGGGGCTGAGACCCAGTACTTC,.,TRBJ2-5,TRBV29-1
CASSLAPEWGGTEAFF,TGTGCCAGCAGCTTAGCCCCAGAATGGGGAGGGACTGAAGCTTTCTTT,.,TRBJ1-1,TRBV7-2
CASRGLVKETQYF,TGTGCCAGCCGGGGACTAGTAAAAGAGACCCAGTACTTC,TRBD2,TRBJ2-5,TRBV7-9
CASSPAASGRDEQFF,TGTGCCAGCAGCCCGGCGGCGAGCGGGAGAGATGAGCAGTTCTTC,TRBD2,TRBJ2-1,TRBV4-2
CAILAGGSQETQYF,TGTGCCATACTAGCGGGGGGCTCACAAGAGACCCAGTACTTC,TRBD2,TRBJ2-5,TRBV10-3
CSARLSSGANVLTF,TGCAGCGCCCGACTGAGCTCTGGGGCCAACGTCCTGACTTTC,.,TRBJ2-6,TRBV29-1
CAPAGGKNTEAFF,TGTGCCCCGGCGGGGGGGAAGAACACTGAAGCTTTCTTT,.,TRBJ1-1,TRBV12-5
CASSPIKTGGGGNEQYF,TGTGCCAGCAGCCCCATCAAAACAGGGGGCGGTGGAAACGAGCAGTACTTC,TRBD1,TRBJ2-7,TRBV11-2
CASSRVWTGELFF,TGTGCCAGCAGCAGAGTATGGACCGGGGAGCTGTTTTTT,.,TRBJ2-2,TRBV9
CASSSDSKKEQYF,TGTGCCAGCAGCTCTGACAGCAAGAAAGAGCAGTACTTC,.,TRBJ2-7,TRBV11-1
CASSLGGRNTEAFF,TGTGCCAGCAGCTTAGGGGGCAGGAACACTGAAGCTTTCTTT,.,TRBJ1-1,TRBV7-3
CASSPTSGKDNEQFF,TGTGCCAGCAGCCCTACTAGCGGAAAGGACAATGAGCAGTTCTTC,TRBD2,TRBJ2-1,TRBV5-4